The 7 T cell receptor beta chains below all came from one sample that was sequenced in a study of shared clonotypes between healthy human individuals. Data came from immunoSEQ multiplex PCR; TCRdb stores just in-frame clones and leaves some out. The table shows 150,000 to 200,000 clones, with 80% to 95% occurring only once. What was sequenced was naive CD4+ T cells sorted from blood. Indicated subset: CD45RA+ positively selected. The receptors stem from a woman in her 30s in good health.

The chain uses TRBV29-1 and TRBJ2-7, with D possibly called TRBD1 or TRBD2 (5 bases each). CDR1 is SQVTM, CDR2 ANQGSEA, per germline. The CDR3 is 16 amino acids. The V and J ends lost 1 base and 0 bases respectively, with 16 bases between them. The CDR3 loop is CSVEVGTARSSYEQYF. CDR3 in DNA: TGCAGCGTTGAAGTGGGGACGGCCCGAAGCTCCTACGAGCAGTACTTC.

This clone was counted a few times. The chain couples TRBV19 to TRBJ1-5; D is undetermined. From germline, CDR1 is LNHDA and CDR2 SQIVND (reference sequence). V was pared by 7 bases and J by 4 bases, with 8 bases between. The length of the CDR3 is 12 residues. CDR3 sequence: CASTVENQPQHF. The DNA for the CDR3 is TGTGCCAGTACCGTAGAAAATCAGCCCCAGCATTTT.

This clone was detected only a few times. The V gene is TRBV29-1, the J gene TRBJ2-7; a weak D match, TRBD1 (6 bases). This CDR3 region has 13 residues. V was shortened by 0 bases and J by 5 bases, with 11 bases between the two germline ends. CDR1 and CDR2 from the germline V gene are SQVTM and ANQGSEA. This CDR3 is CSVEDWGPDEQYF. The CDR3 nucleotides read TGCAGCGTTGAAGATTGGGGGCCCGACGAGCAGTACTTC.

The chain combines TRBV28 with TRBJ1-1; D unclear. The V end lost 4 bases, the J end lost 11 bases, and 8 bases lay between the germline ends. From germline, CDR1 is MDHEN and CDR2 SYDVKM. The CDR3 totals 10 residues. CDR3 residues: CASSSLLAFF. In nucleotides, the CDR3 is TGTGCCAGCAGTTCTTTATTGGCTTTCTTT.

This clone is a singleton in its sample. The chain carries TRBV28 and TRBJ2-1, with D perhaps matching TRBD2 (5 bases). CDR1 MDHEN and CDR2 SYDVKM come from the germline V gene. The CDR3 covers 14 residues. V was shortened by 6 bases and J by 5 bases, with 14 bases between the two germline ends. Here the CDR3 DNA reads TGTGCCAGCAGCACCGGGGAATTCCACAATGAGCAGTTCTTC. It yields the protein CASSTGEFHNEQFF.

This clone was found once. This rearrangement joins TRBV19 to TRBJ1-1, with 11 bases aligning to TRBD1. The CDR3 sequence is 14 residues long. The germline V gene has CDR1 LNHDA and CDR2 SQIVND (reference sequence). Unmatched junction bases numbered 1, after V lost 6 bases and J lost 1 base. The CDR3 DNA sequence: TGTGCCAGTAGAGGACAGGGGGCGAACACTGAAGCTTTCTTT. Translated: CASRGQGANTEAFF.

The chain joins TRBV6-6 to TRBJ2-7, with D perhaps matching TRBD2 (6 bases). Trimming pared 6 bases from V and 4 bases from J, leaving 19 bases between. This CDR3 has 15 amino acids. Germline-derived CDR1 and CDR2 are MNHNY and SVGAGI (reference sequence). The CDR3 DNA follows: TGTGCCAGCAGGTTGGGCGGGACTTACATGTACGAGCAGTACTTC. Translation: CASRLGGTYMYEQYF.